This T cell receptor beta chain is drawn from a study of T cell repertoires in cytomegalovirus infection. Concerning this clonotype itself: Its matching antigen is unknown. The junction departs from germline at one end; a sequencing error may be responsible.

The CDR3 runs 14 residues. Germline V gene sequence: CDR1 SEHNR, CDR2 FQNEAQ (reference sequence). TCRdb redid the calling of the reads with MiXCR, one entry per CDR3 protein. In the table there are about 830,000 distinct CDR3 sequences, 32% of which are singletons. The clonotype originates from a human donor in good health (CMV status not recorded). Some clones in this sample may be carry-over from other donors' samples. This chain joins TRBV7-9 and TRBJ1-3, with unresolved D. The material sequenced was cultured CD8+ T cells from PBMCs, taken from culture after CMV antigen stimulation. CDR3 protein: CVSSSTAGRNTIYF. The CDR3 region has the DNA TGTGTCAGCAGCTCAACAGCCGGGCGAAACACCATATATTTT.